This T cell receptor (beta chain) was found in a study of blood T cell repertoires in COVID-19 (dated by TCRdb to about 2020). Study-wide context: Samples covering the acute and convalescent phases of COVID-19 were provided by collaborators in the United States, Italy and Spain. Subjects who had been exposed to COVID-19, were actively infected with it, or had recovered from it provided the deeply sampled blood TCRbeta repertoires that made up the dataset. The repertoires were released in a freely available public database meant as a resource for research on the immune response to SARS-CoV-2. Where available, HLA class I and class II types were taken from metadata supplied by the sample provider and were not determined by assay-based typing. The material from the prospective study consisted of cDNA or gDNA derived from T cells, B-cell-depleted T cells, or PBMCs. Nearly every sample came with metadata listing a de-identified subject ID, COVID-19 status, age in years and sex. The samples were drawn from two sources: the first 160 participants of the ongoing ImmuneRACE study, and fewer than 1,500 subjects contributed by 6 global collaborators.

TCRbeta CDR3 regions were amplified from genomic DNA by means of the immunoSEQ Assay, a bias-controlled multiplex PCR. Processing in the source paper ran as follows. Nucleated cell counts per sample were estimated from amplification of reference gene primers within the assay. Sequence reads were collapsed and filtered to measure the absolute abundance of every unique TCRbeta CDR3 rearrangement. Productive Simpson clonality was computed per sample as the square root of Simpson's diversity index over productive rearrangements. TCRdb mirrors the immuneACCESS table, restricted to in-frame sequences. Some clones are absent from its copies; in checked studies, under half trace to an unresolved V gene, and the reason for the others is unknown. V and J calls plus clone size are reproduced from that table; the DNA served to infer D and trimming. In this sample the table shows 200,000 to 300,000 clones, over 80% of which occur a single time. Of the sample, approximately 2% is held by the ten largest clones.

General findings and caveats noted by the study authors: The quantity of clinical and demographic metadata differed by source and by participant and was supplied without curation.

A note on this clone: The antigen it binds to is not known. No clone much larger than this one lies a single base away; base qualities are absent.

The germline V gene sets CDR1 to SGHAT and CDR2 to FQNNGV. V is shortened by 6 bases, J by 3 bases, and the region joining them spans 11 bases. The CDR3 starts with the cysteine, ends with the phenylalanine, and has 14 residues. The sequence is cut down to CDR3 DNA, 42 bases in frame from base 1. Another Seattle source contributed samples from volunteer blood donors who had recovered from COVID-19. Collaborating institutions collected whole blood in K2EDTA tubes following their own protocols. Collaborator samples were shipped for TCRbeta analysis as frozen whole blood, isolated PBMCs, or DNA extracted from either sample type.

The chain joins TRBV11-2 to TRBJ2-2; D gene: possibly TRBD1, on 6 matching bases. The sequence came from a man aged 25-45 years who had recovered from COVID-19. The sample comprised peripheral blood. The CDR3 in this case is CASSSQGYTGELFF. DNA sequence: TGTGCCAGCAGTTCACAGGGTTACACCGGGGAGCTGTTTTTT. The entire variable domain, with the stretches around the CDR3 drawn from the reference TRBV11-2 and TRBJ2-2 proteins, is EAGVAQSPRYKIIEKRQSVAFWCNPISGHATLYWYQQILGQGPKLLIQFQNNGVVDDSQLPKDRFSAERLKGVDSTLKIQPAKLEDSAVYLCASSSQGYTGELFFGEGSRLTVL.